Following are 27 T cell receptor beta chains from one sample sequenced in a study of cytomegalovirus exposure and HLA in healthy donors. Amplification used 60 Vbeta primers and 13 Jbeta primers. Using immunoSEQ multiplex PCR, the repertoire was profiled, and TCRdb retains in-frame clones only, with some absent. Of approximately 77,000 clones in the sample, under 80% were seen once. The sequencing sample was made of PBMCs. These receptors originate from a man in his 60s in good health and CMV-seropositive.

The gene calls are TRBV5-1 and TRBJ2-5; TRBD1 matches at 7 bases. CDR3 length: 15 residues. Unmatched junction bases numbered 9, after V lost 4 bases and J lost 3 bases. CDR1 is SGHRS and CDR2 is YFSETQ in the germline V gene. CDR3 DNA sequence: TGCGCCAGCAGCCGACAGGGAAATCAGGAAGAGACCCAGTACTTC. It encodes CASSRQGNQEETQYF.

The chain joins TRBV19 to TRBJ2-1, with 9 nucleotides matching TRBD2. Trimming cost V 2 bases and J 7 bases; bases outside gene matches: 6. From germline, CDR1 is LNHDA and CDR2 SQIVND (reference sequence). This CDR3 region has 15 residues. CDR3 in amino acids: CASSIRAGGNNEQFF. CDR3 nucleotides: TGTGCCAGTAGTATACGAGCGGGGGGTAATAATGAGCAGTTCTTC. The whole variable domain, remainder taken from reference TRBV19 and TRBJ2-1, is DGGITQSPKYLFRKEGQNVTLSCEQNLNHDAMYWYRQDPGQGLRLIYYSQIVNDFQKGDIAEGYSVSREKKESFPLTVTSAQKNPTAFYLCASSIRAGGNNEQFFGPGTRLTVL.

On this clone itself: A read error may account for a junction end that differs from germline. The chain employs TRBV4-2 and TRBJ1-2, with D possibly TRBD1 on 5 matching bases. CDR1 and CDR2 from the germline V gene are LGHNA and YNFKEQ. CDR3 length: 17 amino acids. CDR3 DNA: TGTACCAGCAGCCAAGACCCTTGGGGGGGAGCTAACTATGGCTACACCTTC. It yields the protein CTSSQDPWGGANYGYTF.

The chain has TRBV7-6 and TRBJ1-1; 7 nucleotides align to TRBD1. Per the germline V gene, CDR1 is SGHVS and CDR2 is FNYEAQ. Trimming cost V 4 bases and J 7 bases; bases outside gene matches: 12. The CDR3 contains 15 residues. CDR3 residues: CASSSSGTDPFEAFF. Here the CDR3 DNA reads TGTGCCAGCAGCTCATCCGGGACAGACCCTTTTGAAGCTTTCTTT.

On this clone: This sample also contains other DNA sequences that code for the same CDR3. This chain links TRBV5-6 with TRBJ2-1, with D tentatively TRBD1 (7 bases). This CDR3 contains 15 residues. The V and J ends lost 3 bases and 2 bases respectively, with 12 bases between them. The germline CDR1 and CDR2 sequences are SGHDT and YYEEEE. The CDR3 DNA reads as TGTGCCAGCAGCTGGGGGGACAGAGCCTACAATGAGCAGTTCTTC. Protein sequence: CASSWGDRAYNEQFF.

The chain uses TRBV19 and TRBJ1-5, with TRBD1 as a possible D gene (6 bases). CDR3 length: 16 residues. V shed 5 bases and J shed 0 bases, with 14 bases lying between them. Germline-derived CDR1 and CDR2 are LNHDA and SQIVND (reference sequence). This CDR3 is CASSLQGLLSNQPQHF. The CDR3 DNA reads TGTGCCAGTAGTTTACAGGGCCTCCTTAGCAATCAGCCCCAGCATTTT.

This clone was counted once. The chain joins TRBV28 to TRBJ2-1; TRBD1 aligns across 9 bases. The trim removed 2 bases at V and 6 bases at J, leaving 5 bases unmatched. The germline gives CDR1 MDHEN, CDR2 SYDVKM. The CDR3 is made up of 15 amino acids. The CDR3 loop reads CASSLIGQGINEQFF. CDR3 DNA sequence: TGTGCCAGCAGTTTAATCGGACAGGGGATCAATGAGCAGTTCTTC.

The chain employs TRBV7-9 and TRBJ2-1; 9 bases are a match to TRBD1. Looked up from germline, CDR1 is SEHNR and CDR2 is FQNEAQ (reference sequence). The CDR3 length is 18 residues. The J segment lost 2 bases and the V segment lost 5 bases, leaving 13 bases of the junction unmatched. The CDR3 loop reads CASSPMSGTGNTYNEQFF. The CDR3, as DNA: TGTGCCAGCAGCCCGATGTCAGGGACAGGGAACACCTACAATGAGCAGTTCTTC.

The sample holds a few counts of this clone. V gene TRBV4-1 combines with J gene TRBJ2-3; 7 bases fit TRBD2. The CDR3 is made up of 17 amino acids. J was trimmed by 3 bases and V by 4 bases; bases with no gene match: 13. Germline lookup yields CDR1 MGHRA and CDR2 YSYEKL. The CDR3, as DNA: TGCGCCAGCAGCCCATCCCCCAGCGGGGTGACAACAGATACGCAGTATTTT. It specifies CASSPSPSGVTTDTQYF.

The chain couples TRBV7-2 to TRBJ2-5, with TRBD2 matching over 10 bases. Germline CDR1 SGHTA, CDR2 FQGNSA. The V and J ends lost 4 bases and 5 bases, in that order; junction bases with no gene match: 16. This CDR3 has 18 amino acids. For the CDR3, the DNA is TGTGCCAGCAGCTCCCCCCCGCCTAGCGGGGGCTGGGGTGAGACCCAGTACTTC. It yields the protein CASSSPPPSGGWGETQYF.

The chain combines TRBV30 with TRBJ2-3; the D is unclear. Per the germline V gene, CDR1 is GTSNPN and CDR2 is SVGIG (reference sequence). The ends were cut back, 6 bases at V and 3 bases at J, with 19 bases in the middle. This CDR3 comprises 15 residues. The CDR3 bases are TGTGCCTGTACCGAGGAGCCGAGGATGACAGATACGCAGTATTTT. Its translation is CACTEEPRMTDTQYF.

The V and J genes are TRBV7-9 and TRBJ2-2, with TRBD2 identical over 8 bases. The ends lost 5 bases at V and 4 bases at J; junction bases unmatched: 6. The V gene's germline CDR1 is SEHNR and CDR2 FQNEAQ (reference sequence). The CDR3 is 15 amino acids. CDR3 region: CASSQSGSGTGELFF. The CDR3 bases are TGTGCCAGCAGCCAGAGCGGGAGTGGCACCGGGGAGCTGTTTTTT. The full variable domain, in which reference TRBV7-9 and TRBJ2-2 provide the parts outside the CDR3, is DTGVSQNPRHKITKRGQNVTFRCDPISEHNRLYWYRQTLGQGPEFLTYFQNEAQLEKSRLLSDRFSAERPKGSFSTLEIQRTEQGDSAMYLCASSQSGSGTGELFFGEGSRLTVL.

This clone showed up just a few times. The CDR3 here is CASSLRGGLVTDTQYF. The CDR3 DNA sequence: TGTGCCAGCAGCTTGCGGGGGGGGCTAGTCACAGATACGCAGTATTTT. J is TRBJ2-3 and V is TRBV5-5; TRBD2 aligns across 8 bases. Looked up from germline, CDR1 is SGHKS and CDR2 is YYEKEE (reference sequence). The CDR3 has 16 residues. Trimming cost V 1 base and J 2 bases; bases outside gene matches: 6.

A few counts support this clone. CDR3 in amino acids: CASSGIGAGVTDTQYF. CDR3 in DNA: TGCGCCAGCAGTGGGATAGGCGCGGGGGTCACAGATACGCAGTATTTT. This chain connects TRBV10-2 to TRBJ2-3; 7 bases line up with TRBD2. Germline trimming cut 4 bases from V and 2 bases from J; bases unmatched to any gene: 9. This CDR3 has 16 residues. The germline V gene has CDR1 WSHSY and CDR2 SAAADI.

The genes are TRBV28 and TRBJ2-3; perhaps TRBD2 as D (5 bases). Trimming left V 7 bases short and J 0 bases short, with 20 bases between. This CDR3 spans 17 amino acids. Germline assignment: CDR1 MDHEN and CDR2 SYDVKM. The CDR3 sequence is CASKIGGGGPSTDTQYF. The CDR3 DNA reads as TGTGCCAGCAAGATCGGTGGTGGCGGGCCCAGCACAGATACGCAGTATTTT.

This rearrangement joins TRBV28 to TRBJ2-3, with TRBD2 identical over 14 bases. J lost 4 bases, V lost 6 bases, and 9 bases had no gene match. CDR1 MDHEN and CDR2 SYDVKM come from the germline V gene. CDR3 size: 17 residues. CDR3 DNA sequence: TGTGCCAGCAGAGCCGGGACTAGCGGGAGTTTTGCAGATACGCAGTATTTT. Translation: CASRAGTSGSFADTQYF.

This chain uses TRBV10-1 with TRBJ2-1; 11 bases fit TRBD2. The CDR3 spans 16 residues. Germline V lookup: CDR1 WNHNN, CDR2 SYGVQD (reference sequence). The junction had 8 bases not matched to a gene; V was cut back by 0 bases and J by 10 bases. Here the CDR3 DNA reads TGCGCCAGCAGTGAGTCGCTACTAGCGGGAGCGGGAGAGCAGTTCTTC. Its translation: CASSESLLAGAGEQFF.

The chain couples TRBV5-1 to TRBJ2-3; possibly TRBD1 for D (6 bases). V was trimmed by 0 bases and J by 5 bases, leaving 10 bases between them. The CDR3 loop spans 14 amino acids. The germline V gene has CDR1 SGHRS and CDR2 YFSETQ. CDR3 loop: CASSLEQGIDTQYF. The CDR3 DNA sequence: TGCGCCAGCAGCTTGGAACAGGGCATAGATACGCAGTATTTT.

Only a few counts were recorded for this clone. The gene calls are TRBV7-8 and TRBJ1-1, with D uncertain. CDR1 is SGHVS and CDR2 is FQNEAQ in the germline V gene. This CDR3 comprises 14 residues. V was trimmed by 5 bases and J by 1 base, leaving 11 bases between them. CDR3 sequence reads: CASSRAEWNTEAFF. DNA for the CDR3: TGTGCCAGCAGCCGAGCTGAGTGGAACACTGAAGCTTTCTTT.

The chain is built from TRBV10-3 and TRBJ1-3; a weak D match, TRBD1 (5 bases). The V end lost 6 bases, the J end lost 0 bases, and 9 bases lay between the germline ends. CDR3 length equals 14 residues. Germline lookup yields CDR1 ENHRY and CDR2 SYGVKD. CDR3 loop: CAISSDSSGNTIYF. CDR3 coding DNA: TGTGCCATCAGCTCTGACAGCTCTGGAAACACCATATATTTT.

The chain couples TRBV5-6 to TRBJ2-7; the D gene is possibly TRBD2 (7 bases). The germline CDR1 and CDR2 sequences are SGHDT and YYEEEE. V lost 0 bases and J 6 bases, leaving 13 bases between the germline ends. CDR3 length: 14 amino acids. This CDR3 is CASSLEGGRGEQYF. As DNA, the CDR3 is TGTGCCAGCAGCTTGGAGGGGGGGCGGGGCGAGCAGTACTTC. Using reference TRBV5-6 and TRBJ2-7 for the parts outside the CDR3, the full variable domain is DAGVTQSPTHLIKTRGQQVTLRCSPKSGHDTVSWYQQALGQGPQFIFQYYEEEERQRGNFPDRFSGHQFPNYSSELNVNALLLGDSALYLCASSLEGGRGEQYFGPGTRLTVT.

The chain joins TRBV2 to TRBJ2-5; 7 nucleotides agree with TRBD2. J lost 9 bases, V lost 6 bases, and 25 bases had no gene match. The CDR3 sequence is 18 residues long. Germline CDR1 and CDR2: SNHLY and FYNNEI. The CDR3 region has the DNA TGTGCCAGCAGCTATGCCCCCAACGGGGGGAAGCCCGTCGATGCCCAGTACTTC. This encodes CASSYAPNGGKPVDAQYF.

As DNA, the CDR3 is TGTGCCAGCAGCGCTGGGGGGGTCACTGAAGCTTTCTTT. Translation: CASSAGGVTEAFF. This chain connects TRBV7-8 to TRBJ1-1; tentatively, D is TRBD1 (5 bases). The CDR3 sequence is 13 residues long. V was pared by 5 bases and J by 4 bases, with 11 bases between. Looked up from germline, CDR1 is SGHVS and CDR2 is FQNEAQ. The full variable domain, rest sourced from reference TRBV7-8 and TRBJ1-1, is GAGVSQSPRYKVAKRGQDVALRCDPISGHVSLFWYQQALGQGPEFLTYFQNEAQLDKSGLPSDRFFAERPEGSVSTLKIQRTQQEDSAVYLCASSAGGVTEAFFGQGTRLTVV.

The chain recombines TRBV7-9 with TRBJ2-3; D perhaps matches TRBD2 (5 bases). The CDR3 covers 15 residues. Trimming took 5 bases from V and 1 from J, leaving 13 bases between them. Per germline, CDR1 SEHNR and CDR2 FQNEAQ (reference sequence). CDR3 nucleotide sequence: TGTGCCAGCAGCCTAACTAGTACGGGCACAGATACGCAGTATTTT. It is translated as CASSLTSTGTDTQYF.

This rearrangement joins TRBV6-5 to TRBJ2-3; D perhaps matches TRBD1 (5 bases). This CDR3 is built from 15 residues. Trimming left V 0 bases short and J 4 bases short, with 11 bases between. CDR1 MNHEY and CDR2 SVGAGI come from the germline V gene. The CDR3 region has the DNA TGTGCCAGCAGTTACTCCCACAGGCCCTCAGATACGCAGTATTTT. Its protein is CASSYSHRPSDTQYF.

The table lists this clone with a few counts. The chain has TRBV9 and TRBJ2-5; 10 nucleotides line up with TRBD1. The J call may be wrong; the DNA end is better matched by TRBJ2-7. CDR1 is SGDLS, CDR2 YYNGEE, per germline. The CDR3 spans 13 residues. The CDR3 reads CASSVGQGAEQYF. The CDR3 nucleotides are TGTGCCAGCAGCGTAGGACAGGGGGCCGAGCAGTACTTC.

The V gene is TRBV19, the J gene TRBJ1-5; TRBD1 aligns across 7 bases. This CDR3 is built from 15 residues. V shed 10 bases, J shed 7 bases, and the junction held 16 bases outside the gene matches. Germline CDR1 is LNHDA and CDR2 is SQIVND (reference sequence). The CDR3 nucleotides are TGTGCCACCTCGACAGGGACGGGGAAAAAACAGCCCCAGCATTTT. This sequence encodes CATSTGTGKKQPQHF.